What follows are 18 T cell receptor beta chains derived from one specimen sequenced in a study of blood T cell repertoires in COVID-19. TCRdb keeps only in-frame clones here, not all; method: immunoSEQ multiplex PCR. The repertoire includes 200,000 to 300,000 clones, roughly 81% of them detected once, and 6.5% to 9.5% sits in the top ten. Sequenced material: peripheral blood. The receptors shown here come from an elderly woman with COVID-19, enrolled during active disease.

This clone was counted once. This chain uses TRBV3-1 (or the pseudogene TRBV3-2) with TRBJ1-1, with 8 bases fitting TRBD1. The CDR3 has 14 amino acids. The trim removed 4 bases at V and 11 bases at J, leaving 12 bases unmatched. Germline V gene lookup returns CDR1 LGHDT and CDR2 YNNKEL (reference sequence). The CDR3 loop reads CASSPYRGTVRAFF. Here the CDR3 DNA reads TGTGCCAGCAGCCCCTACAGGGGGACGGTCCGGGCTTTCTTT.

The chain uses TRBV15 and TRBJ2-1; 10 bases map to TRBD1. Looked up from germline, CDR1 is LNHNV and CDR2 is YYDKDF (reference sequence). This CDR3 is 16 amino acids long. V trimming: 0 bases; J trimming: 8 bases; junction bases outside the gene matches: 7. CDR3 bases: TGTGCCACCAGCAGAGAGCCGGGACAGGGGATGGATGAGCAGTTCTTC. Translation gives CATSREPGQGMDEQFF. The variable domain in full, completed from reference TRBV15 and TRBJ2-1, reads DAMVIQNPRYQVTQFGKPVTLSCSQTLNHNVMYWYQQKSSQAPKLLFHYYDKDFNNEADTPDNFQSRRPNTSFCFLDIRSPGLGDTAMYLCATSREPGQGMDEQFFGPGTRLTVL.

This chain links TRBV7-9 with TRBJ1-1, with D perhaps matching TRBD1 (5 bases). V lost 1 base and J lost 12, with 12 bases in between. This CDR3 has 12 residues. Germline V gene lookup returns CDR1 SEHNR and CDR2 FQNEAQ (reference sequence). The CDR3 nucleotides are TGTGCCAGCAGCTTAGGGGGCAGGGTGACTTTCTTT. It translates to CASSLGGRVTFF.

This clone was detected only once. The chain is built from TRBV6-1 and TRBJ2-7; 10 nucleotides line up with TRBD2. CDR3 length: 16 residues. Germline lookup yields CDR1 MNHNS and CDR2 SASEGT. J lost 5 bases, V lost 4 bases, and 11 bases had no gene match. The CDR3 coding sequence is TGTGCCAGCAGTGGTCCCAAGCGGGAGGGCCTGAACGAGCAGTACTTC. This sequence encodes CASSGPKREGLNEQYF.

The chain is built from TRBV4-2 and TRBJ1-5, with D perhaps matching TRBD1 (5 bases). V dropped 0 bases and J dropped 7 bases, with 10 bases sitting between them. The CDR3 contains 14 residues. Germline V lookup: CDR1 LGHNA, CDR2 YNFKEQ. The CDR3 spells CASSQDRGGQPQHF. The CDR3 DNA sequence: TGTGCCAGCAGCCAAGATAGGGGAGGGCAGCCCCAGCATTTT.

The genes are TRBV7-9 and TRBJ2-3, with a possible D match to TRBD2 (6 bases). Trimming removed 4 bases from V and 9 bases from J, with 14 bases in between. In germline, CDR1 is SEHNR, CDR2 FQNEAQ (reference sequence). This CDR3 spans 13 amino acids. CDR3 nucleotides: TGTGCCAGCAGCTCCGGGGGTTGGGGCACGCAGTATTTT. This codes for CASSSGGWGTQYF.

The CDR3 DNA is TGTGCCAGCAGCCCCGGACTGATTCGCGATACGCAGTATTTT. Its translation is CASSPGLIRDTQYF. The rearrangement joins TRBV11-2 to TRBJ2-3; D might be TRBD2 (5 bases). CDR1 is SGHAT and CDR2 is FQNNGV in the germline V gene. Between the trimmed V and J ends, which lost 5 bases and 6 bases, there was a span of 15 bases. This CDR3 spans 14 amino acids.

The V call is TRBV27, the J call TRBJ1-5, with 9 bases fitting TRBD1. The ends lost 5 bases at V and 6 bases at J; junction bases unmatched: 8. Germline values: CDR1 MNHEY, CDR2 SMNVEV (reference sequence). The CDR3 has 15 residues. This CDR3 is CASSDRDRVSQPQHF. Here the CDR3 DNA reads TGTGCCAGCAGTGACCGGGACAGGGTTAGTCAGCCCCAGCATTTT.

Of note for this clone: At one end the junction does not follow the germline gene, possibly because of a read error. The J gene is TRBJ2-2, the V gene TRBV7-7; 10 bases fit TRBD2. This CDR3 contains 14 residues. CDR1 SSHAT and CDR2 FNYEAQ come from the germline V gene (reference sequence). This CDR3 reads CASSLAGVTGELFF. The CDR3 DNA sequence: TGTGCTAGCAGCCTAGCGGGAGTCACCGGGGAGCTGTTTTTT.

The rearrangement joins TRBV19 to TRBJ1-1; D ambiguous. The CDR3 sequence is 16 residues long. With 4 bases removed from V and 1 base from J, the gap between germline ends came to 16 bases. CDR1 is LNHDA and CDR2 is SQIVND in the germline V gene (reference sequence). This chain's CDR3 is CASSTAGRHPNTEAFF. CDR3 nucleotides: TGTGCCAGTAGTACCGCAGGTCGGCACCCGAACACTGAAGCTTTCTTT.

This chain joins TRBV10-3 and TRBJ2-7; the D gene is possibly TRBD1 (7 bases). This CDR3 is built from 14 residues. With 10 bases removed from V and 0 bases from J, the gap between germline ends came to 16 bases. Germline assignment: CDR1 ENHRY and CDR2 SYGVKD. Here the CDR3 reads CATSTGRDSYEQYF. CDR3 sequence (DNA): TGTGCCACCTCGACAGGGCGGGACTCCTACGAGCAGTACTTC.

The chain joins TRBV4-2 to TRBJ2-3, with D uncertain. Germline V gene lookup returns CDR1 LGHNA and CDR2 YNFKEQ. V was clipped by 0 bases and J by 4 bases, with 5 bases between them. This CDR3 comprises 13 residues. CDR3 sequence (DNA): TGTGCCAGCAGCCAAGAGGGCTCAGATACGCAGTATTTT. Its translation is CASSQEGSDTQYF.

This sequence joins TRBV5-1 and TRBJ1-4; D not resolved. Deletions cut 5 bases from V and 2 bases from J, with 10 bases between. CDR3 length: 14 amino acids. CDR1 SGHRS and CDR2 YFSETQ come from the germline V gene. The CDR3 nucleotides are TGCGCCAGCAGGAGGGCGTCGACTAATGAAAAACTGTTTTTT. The encoded protein is CASRRASTNEKLFF.

This chain connects TRBV4-3 to TRBJ2-3; 9 bases agree with TRBD2. Trimming removed 0 bases from V and 5 bases from J; junction bases left unmatched: 12. CDR1 is LGHNA and CDR2 is YSLEER in the germline V gene. This CDR3 contains 18 residues. The CDR3 reads CASSQDTAGGRGGDTQYF. Written as DNA, the CDR3 is TGCGCCAGCAGCCAAGATACGGCAGGCGGGAGGGGGGGAGATACGCAGTATTTT.

This sequence joins TRBV7-8 and TRBJ1-5; possible D gene TRBD1, 6 bases. CDR1 and CDR2 (germline): SGHVS, FQNEAQ. The CDR3 is 14 amino acids. With 5 bases removed from V and 3 bases from J, the gap between germline ends came to 11 bases. The CDR3 loop reads CASSPNRANQPQHF. The CDR3, as DNA: TGTGCCAGCAGCCCAAACAGGGCCAATCAGCCCCAGCATTTT.

The chain joins TRBV3-1 (or the pseudogene TRBV3-2) to TRBJ2-7; 8 positions agree with TRBD1. The germline CDR1 and CDR2 sequences are LGHDT and YNNKEL (reference sequence). There are 13 residues in the CDR3. V lost 4 bases to trimming and J lost 3 bases; unmatched junction nucleotides: 2. In DNA form, the CDR3 reads TGTGCCAGCAGCCGACAGGGGAACTACGAGCAGTACTTC. As protein: CASSRQGNYEQYF.

The V call is TRBV3-1 (or the pseudogene TRBV3-2), the J call TRBJ2-3; D is unresolved. Trimming stripped 2 bases from V and 4 bases from J, with 4 bases between. The germline CDR1 and CDR2 sequences are LGHDT and YNNKEL (reference sequence). This CDR3 has 12 amino acids. CDR3: CASSQLADTQYF. CDR3 DNA: TGTGCCAGCAGCCAACTCGCAGATACGCAGTATTTT.

This chain uses TRBV30 with TRBJ1-2; D is ambiguous. This CDR3 is built from 14 residues. V lost 5 bases and J lost 3, with 16 bases in between. Germline V gives CDR1 GTSNPN, CDR2 SVGIG (reference sequence). CDR3 nucleotides: TGTGCCTGGTTCTCAGGTTACTTCCACTATGGCTACACCTTC. It encodes CAWFSGYFHYGYTF.